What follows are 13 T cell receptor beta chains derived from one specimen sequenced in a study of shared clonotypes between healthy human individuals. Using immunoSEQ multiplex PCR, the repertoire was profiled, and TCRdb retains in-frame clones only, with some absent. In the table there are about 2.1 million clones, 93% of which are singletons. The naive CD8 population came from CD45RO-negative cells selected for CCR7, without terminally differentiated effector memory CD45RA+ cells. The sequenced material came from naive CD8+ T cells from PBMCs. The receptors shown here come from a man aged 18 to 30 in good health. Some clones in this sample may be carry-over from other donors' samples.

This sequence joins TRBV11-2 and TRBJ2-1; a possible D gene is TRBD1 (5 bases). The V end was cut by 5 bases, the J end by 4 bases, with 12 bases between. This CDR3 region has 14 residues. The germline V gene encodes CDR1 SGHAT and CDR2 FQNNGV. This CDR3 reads CASSLMTDYNEQFF. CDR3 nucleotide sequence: TGTGCCAGCAGCCTGATGACAGATTACAATGAGCAGTTCTTC.

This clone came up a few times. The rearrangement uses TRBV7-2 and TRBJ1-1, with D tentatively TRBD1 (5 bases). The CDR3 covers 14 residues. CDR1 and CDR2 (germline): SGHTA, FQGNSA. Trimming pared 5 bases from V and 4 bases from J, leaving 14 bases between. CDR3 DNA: TGTGCCAGCAGCCCCATCACAAGGGGCACTGAAGCTTTCTTT. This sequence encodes CASSPITRGTEAFF. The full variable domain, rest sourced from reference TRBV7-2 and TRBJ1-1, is GAGVSQSPSNKVTEKGKDVELRCDPISGHTALYWYRQSLGQGLEFLIYFQGNSAPDKSGLPSDRFSAERTGGSVSTLTIQRTQQEDSAVYLCASSPITRGTEAFFGQGTRLTVV.

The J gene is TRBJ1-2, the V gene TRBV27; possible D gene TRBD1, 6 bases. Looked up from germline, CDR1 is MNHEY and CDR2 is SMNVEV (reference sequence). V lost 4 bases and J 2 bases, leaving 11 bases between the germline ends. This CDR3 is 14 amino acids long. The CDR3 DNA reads TGTGCCAGCAGTTCAGGGGCCCTCAACTATGGCTACACCTTC. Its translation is CASSSGALNYGYTF.

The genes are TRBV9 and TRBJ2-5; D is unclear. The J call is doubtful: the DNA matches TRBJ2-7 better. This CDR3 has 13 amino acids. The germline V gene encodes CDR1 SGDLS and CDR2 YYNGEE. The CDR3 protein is CASSVGGSYEQYF. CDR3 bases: TGTGCCAGCAGCGTAGGGGGCTCCTACGAGCAGTACTTC.

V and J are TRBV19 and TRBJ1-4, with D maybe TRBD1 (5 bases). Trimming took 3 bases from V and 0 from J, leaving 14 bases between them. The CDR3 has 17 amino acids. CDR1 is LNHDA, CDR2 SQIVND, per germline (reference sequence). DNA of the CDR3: TGTGCCAGTAGTATCCAGGGAAGGGGAGCAACTAATGAAAAACTGTTTTTT. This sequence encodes CASSIQGRGATNEKLFF. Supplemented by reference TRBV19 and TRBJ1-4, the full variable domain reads DGGITQSPKYLFRKEGQNVTLSCEQNLNHDAMYWYRQDPGQGLRLIYYSQIVNDFQKGDIAEGYSVSREKKESFPLTVTSAQKNPTAFYLCASSIQGRGATNEKLFFGSGTQLSVL.

The CDR3 loop is CASSPVNGAINEKLFF. The CDR3 DNA sequence: TGTGCCAGCAGTCCCGTGAACGGGGCGATTAATGAAAAACTGTTTTTT. The V and J genes are TRBV27 and TRBJ1-4; perhaps TRBD1 as D (5 bases). This CDR3 region has 16 residues. CDR1 is MNHEY, CDR2 SMNVEV, per germline (reference sequence). V gave up 5 bases and J gave up 4 bases, with 17 bases separating them.

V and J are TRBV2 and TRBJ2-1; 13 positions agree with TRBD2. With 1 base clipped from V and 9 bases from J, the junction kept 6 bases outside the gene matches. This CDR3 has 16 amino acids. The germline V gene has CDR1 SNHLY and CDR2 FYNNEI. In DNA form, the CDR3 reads TGTGCCAGCAGTGAAGTTAGGACTAGCGGGAGCTGTGAGCAGTTCTTC. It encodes CASSEVRTSGSCEQFF.

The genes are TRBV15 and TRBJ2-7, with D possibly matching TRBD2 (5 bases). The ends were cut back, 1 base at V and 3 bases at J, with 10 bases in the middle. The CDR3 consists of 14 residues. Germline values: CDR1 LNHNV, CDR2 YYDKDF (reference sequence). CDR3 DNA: TGTGCCACCAGCAGAGCGGACTTCAACTACGAGCAGTACTTC. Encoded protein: CATSRADFNYEQYF.

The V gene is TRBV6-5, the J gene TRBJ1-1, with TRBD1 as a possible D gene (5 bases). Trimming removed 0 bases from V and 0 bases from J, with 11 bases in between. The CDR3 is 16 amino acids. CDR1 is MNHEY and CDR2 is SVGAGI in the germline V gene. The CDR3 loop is CASSYSQGFMNTEAFF. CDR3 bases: TGTGCCAGCAGTTACTCTCAGGGTTTCATGAACACTGAAGCTTTCTTT.

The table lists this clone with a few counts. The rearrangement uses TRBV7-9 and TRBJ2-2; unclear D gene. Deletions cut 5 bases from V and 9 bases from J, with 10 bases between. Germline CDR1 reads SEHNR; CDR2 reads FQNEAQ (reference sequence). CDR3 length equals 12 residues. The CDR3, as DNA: TGTGCCAGCAGCCCGTTCCGGAGGGAGCTGTTTTTT. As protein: CASSPFRRELFF. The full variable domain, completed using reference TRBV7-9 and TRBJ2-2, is DTGVSQNPRHKITKRGQNVTFRCDPISEHNRLYWYRQTLGQGPEFLTYFQNEAQLEKSRLLSDRFSAERPKGSFSTLEIQRTEQGDSAMYLCASSPFRRELFFGEGSRLTVL.

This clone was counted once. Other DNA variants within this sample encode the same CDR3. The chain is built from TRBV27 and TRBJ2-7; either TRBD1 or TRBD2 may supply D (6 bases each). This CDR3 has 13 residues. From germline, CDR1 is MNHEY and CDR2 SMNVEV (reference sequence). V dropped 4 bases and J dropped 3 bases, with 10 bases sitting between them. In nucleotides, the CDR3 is TGTGCCAGCAGTTGGGGGGCTCGCTACGAGCAGTACTTC. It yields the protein CASSWGARYEQYF.

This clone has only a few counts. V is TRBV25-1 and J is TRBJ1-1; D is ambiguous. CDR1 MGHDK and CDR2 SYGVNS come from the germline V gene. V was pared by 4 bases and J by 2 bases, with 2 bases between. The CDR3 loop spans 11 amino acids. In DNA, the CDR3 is TGTGCCAGCAGTGCAAACACTGAAGCTTTCTTT. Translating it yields CASSANTEAFF.

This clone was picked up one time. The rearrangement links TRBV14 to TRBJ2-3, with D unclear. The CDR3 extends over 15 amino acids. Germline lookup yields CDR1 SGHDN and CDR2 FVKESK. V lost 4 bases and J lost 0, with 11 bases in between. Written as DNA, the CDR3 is TGTGCCAGCAGCCCGCAGCCCCGGAGCACAGATACGCAGTATTTT. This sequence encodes CASSPQPRSTDTQYF.